This is a list of T cell receptor beta chains from one sample in a study of blood T cell repertoires in COVID-19. The repertoire was sequenced with immunoSEQ multiplex PCR; TCRdb's copy has only in-frame clones and lacks some. Of about 500,000 clones listed, roughly 87% were seen once; the top ten hold roughly 0.92%. The sample was peripheral blood. These receptors were taken from a man between 18 and 35 years old with COVID-19, enrolled during active disease. CDR3s include the opening cysteine and the closing phenylalanine or tryptophan. The order of the fields is J gene, V gene, clone size, D gene, CDR3 DNA, CDR3 protein. A D gene is named only where the DNA matches it firmly. The listing skips clone size in some rows; elsewhere it reads once, few, many or a size class.

J: TRBJ2-1
V: TRBV6-6
size: NA
D: TRBD2
DNA: TGTGCCAGCAGTCCCCCCGGGCTAGCGGGGGGCTCCACCTACAATGAGCAGTTCTTC
CDR3: CASSPPGLAGGSTYNEQFF

J: TRBJ1-4
V: TRBV2
size: NA
D: TRBD1
DNA: TGTGCCAGCACTGGACAGGAACCGTCCTGGCGTGAAAAACTGTTTTTT
CDR3: CASTGQEPSWREKLFF

J: TRBJ1-1
V: TRBV5-6
size: few
D: TRBD1
DNA: TGTGCCAGCAGCTTGACCCAGGGGGGGAACACTGAAGCTTTCTTT
CDR3: CASSLTQGGNTEAFF

J: TRBJ2-1
V: TRBV28
size: NA
D: NA
DNA: TGTGCCAGCAGTTCTAGTGAGAATGAGCAGTTCTTC
CDR3: CASSSSENEQFF

J: TRBJ1-2
V: TRBV3-1/TRBV3-2
size: NA
D: TRBD1
DNA: TGTGCCAGCAGGAAGACAGGGAGTTCTCTATATGGCTACACCTTC
CDR3: CASRKTGSSLYGYTF

J: TRBJ2-1
V: TRBV15
size: NA
D: TRBD1
DNA: TGTGCCACCAGCAGCACAGGGGGCTCCCCTAATGAGCAGTTCTTC
CDR3: CATSSTGGSPNEQFF

J: TRBJ2-7
V: TRBV5-4
size: NA
D: TRBD2
DNA: TGTGCCAGCAGCTTCCGGGAGCGGGGAGAATACGAGCAGTACTTC
CDR3: CASSFRERGEYEQYF

J: TRBJ1-2
V: TRBV12-3/TRBV12-4
size: once
D: TRBD1
DNA: TGTGCCAGCAGCCAGGGACAGATTAATGGCTACACCTTC
CDR3: CASSQGQINGYTF

J: TRBJ1-4
V: TRBV27
size: once
D: TRBD1
DNA: TGTGCCAGCAGTTTAGTGGGACAGGGTTTGGAAAAACTGTTTTTT
CDR3: CASSLVGQGLEKLFF

J: TRBJ2-1
V: TRBV14
size: NA
D: TRBD1
DNA: TGTGCCAGCAACAATTGGACAGGGACAGATGGGAATGAGCAGTTCTTC
CDR3: CASNNWTGTDGNEQFF

J: TRBJ1-1
V: TRBV5-1
size: NA
D: TRBD1
DNA: TGCGCCAGCAGCGGGCAGGGGGGTAACACTGAAGCTTTCTTT
CDR3: CASSGQGGNTEAFF

J: TRBJ1-1
V: TRBV4-1
size: NA
D: TRBD1
DNA: TGCGCCAGCCACGGCCCAGGGGGCGAGCCGAACACTGAAGCTTTCTTT
CDR3: CASHGPGGEPNTEAFF

J: TRBJ2-3
V: TRBV7-9
size: once
D: NA
DNA: TGTGCCAGCAGCCCGGGGGATAGCAAGCAGTATTTT
CDR3: CASSPGDSKQYF

J: TRBJ2-1
V: TRBV5-4
size: NA
D: TRBD1
DNA: TGTGCCAGCAGCTTGGTGGGCAGGGGGTCTGGCTATGAGCAGTTCTTC
CDR3: CASSLVGRGSGYEQFF

J: TRBJ2-3
V: TRBV5-4
size: NA
D: NA
DNA: TGTGCCAGCAGCTTGGACATGCCAGATACGCAGTATTTT
CDR3: CASSLDMPDTQYF

J: TRBJ1-1
V: TRBV3-1/TRBV3-2
size: NA
D: NA
DNA: TGTGCCAGCAGCCAAAAGATCTACGATATGAACACTGAAGCTTTCTTT
CDR3: CASSQKIYDMNTEAFF

J: TRBJ2-5
V: TRBV18
size: NA
D: NA
DNA: TGTGCCAGCTCGCTACAGGGTGGGGAGACCCAGTACTTC
CDR3: CASSLQGGETQYF